This passage covers 14 T cell receptor beta chains from one sample sequenced in a study of cytomegalovirus exposure and HLA in healthy donors. Vbeta (60) and Jbeta (13) primers were used in the PCR. TCRdb keeps only in-frame clones here, not all; method: immunoSEQ multiplex PCR. The sample holds about 110,000 clones, roughly 79% seen once. The sequenced material came from PBMCs. All receptors come from a woman aged 45 to 65 in good health and CMV-seropositive.

This clone was counted a few times. The chain joins TRBV5-6 to TRBJ2-3; 12 positions match TRBD2. Germline V gene lookup returns CDR1 SGHDT and CDR2 YYEEEE. Losses at the gene ends were 3 bases for V and 2 bases for J; bases not matched to a gene: 4. The CDR3 covers 16 residues. The CDR3 protein is CASSSSSGGATDTQYF. The CDR3 nucleotides read TGTGCCAGCAGCTCTTCTAGCGGGGGGGCCACAGATACGCAGTATTTT.

The rearrangement links TRBV5-1 to TRBJ2-1; TRBD2 aligns across 11 bases. The trim removed 2 bases at V and 6 bases at J, leaving 4 bases unmatched. Looked up from germline, CDR1 is SGHRS and CDR2 is YFSETQ. The CDR3 is 15 amino acids. The CDR3 nucleotides read TGCGCCAGCAGCTTTAGCGGGAGGGGAGGCAATGAGCAGTTCTTC. This encodes CASSFSGRGGNEQFF.

In DNA, the CDR3 is TGTGCCAGCAGCTCCTGGGACAGGGGGGATACGCAGTATTTT. It codes for CASSSWDRGDTQYF. This rearrangement joins TRBV5-4 to TRBJ2-3, with 11 bases fitting TRBD1. The CDR3 loop spans 14 amino acids. Trimming took 3 bases from V and 6 from J; bases not matched to a gene: 3. Germline loops: CDR1 SGHNT, CDR2 YYREEE (reference sequence). The complete variable domain, with remaining parts taken from reference TRBV5-4 and TRBJ2-3, reads ETGVTQSPTHLIKTRGQQVTLRCSSQSGHNTVSWYQQALGQGPQFIFQYYREEENGRGNFPPRFSGLQFPNYSSELNVNALELDDSALYLCASSSWDRGDTQYFGPGTRLTVL.

V is TRBV2 and J is TRBJ2-2, with D unclear. Germline CDR1 SNHLY, CDR2 FYNNEI. V was cut by 6 bases and J by 0 bases, with 14 bases left in between. The CDR3 has 16 amino acids. The CDR3 here is CASSLVALSNTGELFF. Written as DNA, the CDR3 is TGTGCCAGCAGCCTGGTGGCCCTCTCGAACACCGGGGAGCTGTTTTTT.

The rearrangement joins TRBV29-1 to TRBJ1-1; 7 positions agree with TRBD1. The germline gives CDR1 SQVTM, CDR2 ANQGSEA. The junction had 8 bases not matched to a gene; V was cut back by 7 bases and J by 0 bases. There are 14 residues in the CDR3. Here the CDR3 reads CSAPGQTMNTEAFF. In DNA form, the CDR3 reads TGCAGCGCCCCGGGACAGACTATGAACACTGAAGCTTTCTTT.

The chain combines TRBV9 with TRBJ1-6; tentatively, D is TRBD1 (6 bases). The CDR3 spans 15 residues. In germline, CDR1 is SGDLS, CDR2 YYNGEE. Trimming took 3 bases from V and 7 from J, leaving 14 bases between them. The CDR3 coding sequence is TGTGCCAGCAGCGCCTCGAGGGGGGGAAATTCACCCCTCCACTTT. Translation gives CASSASRGGNSPLHF.

The chain employs TRBV19 and TRBJ2-5, with D possibly TRBD2 on 5 matching bases. The CDR3 has 15 amino acids. V was trimmed by 5 bases and J by 4 bases, leaving 17 bases between them. The germline CDR1 and CDR2 sequences are LNHDA and SQIVND (reference sequence). The CDR3 spells CASSPPGRGRETQYF. Here the CDR3 DNA reads TGTGCCAGTAGTCCTCCCGGACGGGGAAGAGAGACCCAGTACTTC.

CDR3 loop: CASSLGQQETQYF. In DNA, the CDR3 is TGTGCCAGCTCACTGGGACAGCAAGAGACCCAGTACTTC. V usage is TRBV18 and J usage is TRBJ2-5, with 7 bases identical to TRBD1. This CDR3 region has 13 residues. Germline CDR1 and CDR2: KGHSH and LQKENI. The V segment lost 4 bases and the J segment 2 bases; nucleotides outside the gene matches: 1.

The chain recombines TRBV7-6 with TRBJ2-1; possibly TRBD2 for D (5 bases). There are 13 residues in the CDR3. Germline CDR1 is SGHVS and CDR2 is FNYEAQ. Trimming cost V 5 bases and J 15 bases, with 20 bases left between them. CDR3 sequence reads: CASSPRWAGLLFF. The CDR3 DNA follows: TGTGCCAGCAGCCCCAGATGGGCGGGTTTGTTGTTCTTC.

The rearrangement links TRBV25-1 to TRBJ2-3; 8 positions agree with TRBD1. From germline, CDR1 is MGHDK and CDR2 SYGVNS. V shed 4 bases and J 8 bases; nucleotides not matched to a gene: 14. The length of the CDR3 is 16 residues. In DNA form, the CDR3 reads TGTGCCAGCAGTGGGGCCGGGACAGGTCCTTTTGGTACGCAGTATTTT. Its translation is CASSGAGTGPFGTQYF.

This clone was observed a few times. The rearrangement joins TRBV10-3 to TRBJ1-5; weak D call: TRBD1 (5 bases). Germline CDR1 is ENHRY and CDR2 is SYGVKD. The CDR3 has 14 residues. The V gene lost 0 bases and the J gene lost 9 bases, with 12 bases spanning the gap. CDR3 in DNA: TGTGCCATCAGTGAGTCGAGGGGAGGTACGCCCCAGCATTTT. Its protein is CAISESRGGTPQHF.

This chain joins TRBV19 and TRBJ2-7, with 11 bases that match TRBD2. The CDR3 covers 19 residues. Germline V gives CDR1 LNHDA, CDR2 SQIVND (reference sequence). The trim removed 5 bases at V and 5 bases at J, leaving 20 bases unmatched. The CDR3 DNA sequence: TGTGCCAGTAGTGTTGGACAGGGGATAGCGGGAGGGCCTAAGGACGAGCAGTACTTC. Protein product: CASSVGQGIAGGPKDEQYF.

The chain links TRBV18 to TRBJ2-5; no firm D call. Germline values: CDR1 KGHSH, CDR2 LQKENI. The V end was cut by 8 bases, the J end by 4 bases, with 8 bases between. CDR3 length: 11 residues. The CDR3, as DNA: TGTGCCAGCGCTACGGGAGAGACCCAGTACTTC. It translates to CASATGETQYF. The variable domain in full, with the rest retrieved from reference TRBV18 and TRBJ2-5, is NAGVMQNPRHLVRRRGQEARLRCSPMKGHSHVYWYRQLPEEGLKFMVYLQKENIIDESGMPKERFSAEFPKEGPSILRIQQVVRGDSAAYFCASATGETQYFGPGTRLLVL.

This clone was picked up a small number of times. V usage is TRBV7-2 and J usage is TRBJ2-7; D possibly corresponds to TRBD1 (5 bases). Trimming shortened V by 5 bases and J by 0 bases, and 14 bases separated the two germline ends. CDR3 length: 15 residues. Germline V gene data show CDR1 as SGHTA and CDR2 as FQGNSA. The CDR3 DNA is TGTGCCAGCAGCCCCAGGGAAGCCCTCTCCTACGAGCAGTACTTC. Translating gives CASSPREALSYEQYF.